Given below is one T cell receptor beta chain in context. The record originates from a study of PD-1 blockade in classical Hodgkin lymphoma. The time point here: newly diagnosed, previously untreated cHL patient sample. Clones were read by immunoSEQ multiplex PCR, and TCRdb kept only the in-frame ones, dropping some. Of 25,000 to 35,000 clones listed, 85% to 95% are singletons. V lost 5 bases, J lost 4 bases, and 11 bases stayed unmatched. The CDR3 loop spans 17 amino acids. Germline V gives CDR1 SEHNR, CDR2 FQNEAQ (reference sequence). This TCR was recovered from a human donor with classical Hodgkin lymphoma. The rearrangement uses TRBV7-9 and TRBJ1-4, with TRBD1 identical over 9 bases. What was sequenced was peripheral blood mononuclear cells (PBMCs). For the CDR3, the DNA is TGTGCCAGCAGCCCTTTATTCGGGACAGGGCTTAATGAAAAACTGTTTTTT. It codes for CASSPLFGTGLNEKLFF.